This T cell receptor (beta chain) was found in a study of cytomegalovirus exposure and HLA in healthy donors. Study findings and constraints: On later analysis, the bulk of CMV-associated TCR beta chains appeared to be HLA-restricted. Prior analysis indicated that the majority of TCR beta V segments exhibited productivity approximately 90% or approximately 30% of the time.

13 Jbeta primers and 60 Vbeta primers were used for the PCR. Using immunoSEQ multiplex PCR, the repertoire was profiled, and TCRdb retains in-frame clones only, with some absent. This table holds 150,000 to 200,000 clones, roughly 87% found once. Concerning this clone itself: Its antigen is unknown.

Per the germline V gene, CDR1 is SGHRS and CDR2 is YFSETQ. V lost 2 bases to trimming and J lost 2 bases, with 7 bases between them. This CDR3 spans 13 amino acids. Sequencing was carried out using PBMCs. The chain carries TRBV5-1 and TRBJ1-2, with D possibly being TRBD1 (6 bases). This receptor was taken from a woman aged 45 to 65 in good health and CMV-seronegative. CDR3 region: CASSFGQNYGYTF. CDR3 nucleotides: TGCGCCAGCAGCTTCGGACAGAACTATGGCTACACCTTC.